A single sample is the source of the 4 T cell receptor beta chains below, sequenced in a study of T-cell memory formation after mild COVID-19. TCRdb passed the 5' RACE reads through MiXCR, listing each CDR3 protein once. The sample holds fewer than 650,000 distinct CDR3 sequences, roughly a sixth seen once. The sample comprised PBMCs or a T cell subset sorted from them (not recorded which). Every receptor here comes from an adult woman who had mild COVID-19 (a few samples of this study predate the infection). Cell type and time point are not known.

This clonotype turned up a few times. The chain employs TRBV7-8 and TRBJ1-3, with D possibly TRBD1 on 6 matching bases. CDR3 length: 14 residues. Trimming removed 5 bases from V and 2 bases from J, with 10 bases in between. CDR1 is SGHVS, CDR2 FQNEAQ, per germline. The CDR3 loop is CASSAGTTGNTIYF. The CDR3 region has the DNA TGTGCCAGCAGCGCCGGGACAACTGGAAACACCATATATTTT. Full variable domain (remainder filled in from reference TRBV7-8 and TRBJ1-3): GAGVSQSPRYKVAKRGQDVALRCDPISGHVSLFWYQQALGQGPEFLTYFQNEAQLDKSGLPSDRFFAERPEGSVSTLKIQRTQQEDSAVYLCASSAGTTGNTIYFGEGSWLTVV.

This clonotype has more than one count but fewer than ten. The rearrangement joins TRBV19 to TRBJ2-6; D not resolved. Per germline, CDR1 LNHDA and CDR2 SQIVND (reference sequence). CDR3 length: 14 amino acids. The V end lost 5 bases, the J end lost 0 bases, and 5 bases lay between the germline ends. The CDR3, as DNA: TGTGCCAGTAGTGAGTACTCTGGGGCCAACGTCCTGACTTTC. Protein: CASSEYSGANVLTF.

This clonotype was found a few times. The chain carries TRBV5-1 and TRBJ2-7; D perhaps matches TRBD1 (6 bases). The CDR3 contains 14 residues. Trimming left V 2 bases short and J 7 bases short, with 16 bases between. The germline CDR1 and CDR2 sequences are SGHRS and YFSETQ. In nucleotides, the CDR3 is TGCGCCAGCAGCTTTACAGGGTATTCGGTGGAGCAGTACTTC. Protein: CASSFTGYSVEQYF. The full variable domain, its missing parts supplied by reference TRBV5-1 and TRBJ2-7, is KAGVTQTPRYLIKTRGQQVTLSCSPISGHRSVSWYQQTPGQGLQFLFEYFSETQRNKGNFPGRFSGRQFSNSRSEMNVSTLELGDSALYLCASSFTGYSVEQYFGPGTRLTVT.

V gene TRBV6-2 or TRBV6-3 combines with J gene TRBJ1-1; possibly TRBD1 for D (6 bases). The germline gives CDR1 MNHEY, CDR2 SVGEGT. V was shortened by 0 bases and J by 7 bases, with 18 bases between the two germline ends. This CDR3 has 16 residues. The CDR3 nucleotides read TGTGCCAGCAGTTACTCCTATCGGGGGGGCATTGGTGAAGCTTTCTTT. Its protein product is CASSYSYRGGIGEAFF.